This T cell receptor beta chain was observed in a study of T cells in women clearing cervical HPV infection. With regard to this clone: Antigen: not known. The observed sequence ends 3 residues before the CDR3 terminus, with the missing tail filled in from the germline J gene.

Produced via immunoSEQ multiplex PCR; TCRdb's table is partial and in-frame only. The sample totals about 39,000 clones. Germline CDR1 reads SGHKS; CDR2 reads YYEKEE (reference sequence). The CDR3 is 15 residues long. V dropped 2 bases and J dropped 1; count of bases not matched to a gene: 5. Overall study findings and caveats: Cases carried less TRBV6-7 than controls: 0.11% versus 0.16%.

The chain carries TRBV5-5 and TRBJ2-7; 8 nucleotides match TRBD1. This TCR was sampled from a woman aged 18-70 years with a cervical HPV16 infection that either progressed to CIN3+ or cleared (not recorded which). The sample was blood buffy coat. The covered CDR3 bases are TGTGCCAGCAGCTTAGACAGGGGTTTGTCCTACGAG. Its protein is CASSLDRGLSYE. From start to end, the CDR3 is CASSLDRGLSYEQYF.